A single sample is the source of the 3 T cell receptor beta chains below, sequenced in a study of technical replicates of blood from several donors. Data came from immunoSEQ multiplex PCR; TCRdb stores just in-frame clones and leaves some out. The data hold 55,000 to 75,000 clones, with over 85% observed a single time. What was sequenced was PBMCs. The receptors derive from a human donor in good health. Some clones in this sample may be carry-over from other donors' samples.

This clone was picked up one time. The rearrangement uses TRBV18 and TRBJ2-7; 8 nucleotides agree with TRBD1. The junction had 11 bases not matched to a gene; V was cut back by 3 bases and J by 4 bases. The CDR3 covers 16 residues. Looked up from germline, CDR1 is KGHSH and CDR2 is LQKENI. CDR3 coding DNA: TGTGCCAGCTCACCGGTCACAGGGGGACGGTCATACGAGCAGTACTTC. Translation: CASSPVTGGRSYEQYF. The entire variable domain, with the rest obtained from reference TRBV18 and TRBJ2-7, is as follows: NAGVMQNPRHLVRRRGQEARLRCSPMKGHSHVYWYRQLPEEGLKFMVYLQKENIIDESGMPKERFSAEFPKEGPSILRIQQVVRGDSAAYFCASSPVTGGRSYEQYFGPGTRLTVT.

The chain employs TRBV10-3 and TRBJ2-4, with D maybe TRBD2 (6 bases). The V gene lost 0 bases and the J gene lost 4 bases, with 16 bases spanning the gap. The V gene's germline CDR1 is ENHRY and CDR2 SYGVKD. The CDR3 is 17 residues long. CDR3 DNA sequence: TGTGCCATCAGTGAGTCCAAGCGGGCGGCAGAAAAAAACATTCAGTACTTC. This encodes CAISESKRAAEKNIQYF.

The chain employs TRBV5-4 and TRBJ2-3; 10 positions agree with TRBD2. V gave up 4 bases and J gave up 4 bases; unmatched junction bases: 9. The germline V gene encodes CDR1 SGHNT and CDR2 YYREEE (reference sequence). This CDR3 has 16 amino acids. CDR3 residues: CASSTPSGGPPDTQYF. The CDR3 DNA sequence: TGTGCCAGCAGCACACCTAGCGGGGGACCCCCAGATACGCAGTATTTT.